The 9 T cell receptor beta chains given below trace back to one sample, sequenced in a study of cytomegalovirus exposure and HLA in healthy donors. 60 Vbeta and 13 Jbeta primers were used in PCR. Profiled with immunoSEQ multiplex PCR; TCRdb holds only in-frame clones, not every one. The sample shows about 85,000 clones, over 70% of them seen only once. Sample: PBMCs. Receptors originate from a boy between 10 and 17 years old in good health and CMV-seronegative.

This clone was detected only once. The chain links TRBV10-3 to TRBJ1-5; 10 positions match TRBD1. V shed 2 bases and J 1 base; nucleotides not matched to a gene: 2. The CDR3 has 16 amino acids. Germline CDR1 reads ENHRY; CDR2 reads SYGVKD. CDR3 DNA: TGTGCCATCAGTGAGCGGACAGGGGGGAGCAATCAGCCCCAGCATTTT. Its translation is CAISERTGGSNQPQHF.

The rearrangement uses TRBV1 and TRBJ2-3; the table names TRBD1, a call not compared with the DNA. TRBV1 is assigned pseudogene status. The CDR3 length is 18 residues. The CDR3, as DNA: TGCACCAGCAGCCAAGATCTCCAGGGGGCGCAGGGCACAGATACGCAGTATTTT. Translating gives CTSSQDLQGAQGTDTQYF.

The chain is built from TRBV7-2 and TRBJ2-2; 15 bases line up with TRBD2. Germline CDR1 SGHTA, CDR2 FQGNSA. This CDR3 comprises 17 residues. The ends lost 5 bases at V and 3 bases at J; junction bases unmatched: 4. CDR3 in DNA: TGTGCCAGCAGCCGGACTAGCGGGGGGGCCTACACCGGGGAGCTGTTTTTT. Amino acids: CASSRTSGGAYTGELFF.

The V gene is TRBV13, the J gene TRBJ2-7; 10 bases line up with TRBD2. This CDR3 is built from 14 residues. CDR1 is PRHDT, CDR2 FYEKMQ, per germline (reference sequence). Trimming removed 5 bases from V and 4 bases from J; junction bases left unmatched: 5. The CDR3 loop is CASSQREGVYEQYF. Here the CDR3 DNA reads TGTGCCAGCAGCCAGCGGGAGGGTGTGTACGAGCAGTACTTC.

The rearrangement joins TRBV28 to TRBJ2-7, with a possible D match to TRBD2 (6 bases). Germline CDR1 and CDR2: MDHEN and SYDVKM. The CDR3 is 14 residues long. Deletions cut 1 base from V and 2 bases from J, with 9 bases between. CDR3 sequence reads: CASSLLWGAYEQYF. CDR3 nucleotide sequence: TGTGCCAGCAGTTTATTATGGGGGGCCTACGAGCAGTACTTC.

V gene TRBV5-6 combines with J gene TRBJ2-7; 7 bases align to TRBD1. The germline V gene has CDR1 SGHDT and CDR2 YYEEEE. CDR3 length equals 16 residues. The V segment lost 3 bases and the J segment 0 bases; nucleotides outside the gene matches: 9. In nucleotides, the CDR3 is TGTGCCAGCAGCTATAAACGGGACAGCAGCTCCTACGAGCAGTACTTC. Translating gives CASSYKRDSSSYEQYF.

The rearrangement joins TRBV7-2 to TRBJ1-5; no definite D call. Per germline, CDR1 SGHTA and CDR2 FQGNSA. The CDR3 totals 13 residues. Trimming stripped 4 bases from V and 3 bases from J, with 7 bases between. The CDR3 bases are TGTGCCAGCAGCTATAATGTCAATCAGCCCCAGCATTTT. Translating it yields CASSYNVNQPQHF.

The V and J genes are TRBV6-6 and TRBJ2-7; no clear D. The CDR3 runs 15 residues. V lost 4 bases, J lost 4 bases, and 17 bases lay in between. Per the germline V gene, CDR1 is MNHNY and CDR2 is SVGAGI (reference sequence). The CDR3, as DNA: TGTGCCAGCAGTTCCGCCGATCTCCCAACATACGAGCAGTACTTC. The encoded protein is CASSSADLPTYEQYF.

The chain carries TRBV6-5 and TRBJ1-5, with TRBD1 identical over 7 bases. The germline CDR1 and CDR2 sequences are MNHEY and SVGAGI. V gave up 5 bases and J gave up 4 bases; unmatched junction bases: 8. There are 15 residues in the CDR3. CDR3 bases: TGTGCCAGCAGTCGGAGCTCAGGGGGGAATCAGCCCCAGCATTTT. This gives the protein CASSRSSGGNQPQHF.